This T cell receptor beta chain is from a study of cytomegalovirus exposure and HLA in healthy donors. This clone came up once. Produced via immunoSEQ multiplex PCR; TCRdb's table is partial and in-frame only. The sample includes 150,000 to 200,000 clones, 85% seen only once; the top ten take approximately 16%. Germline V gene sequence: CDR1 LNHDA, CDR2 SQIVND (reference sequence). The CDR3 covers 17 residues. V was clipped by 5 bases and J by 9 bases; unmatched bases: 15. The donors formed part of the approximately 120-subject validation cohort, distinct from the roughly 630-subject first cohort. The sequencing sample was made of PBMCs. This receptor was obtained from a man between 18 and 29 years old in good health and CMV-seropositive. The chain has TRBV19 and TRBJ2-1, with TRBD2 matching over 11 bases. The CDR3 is CASSQGTSGGGVVEQFF. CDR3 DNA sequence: TGTGCCAGTAGTCAGGGTACTAGCGGGGGTGGAGTTGTTGAGCAGTTCTTC. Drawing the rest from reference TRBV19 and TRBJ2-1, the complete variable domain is DGGITQSPKYLFRKEGQNVTLSCEQNLNHDAMYWYRQDPGQGLRLIYYSQIVNDFQKGDIAEGYSVSREKKESFPLTVTSAQKNPTAFYLCASSQGTSGGGVVEQFFGPGTRLTVL.